These 16 T cell receptor beta chains came from one sample sequenced in a study of cytomegalovirus exposure and HLA in healthy donors. The PCR was carried out with 60 Vbeta primers and 13 Jbeta primers. Sequenced by immunoSEQ multiplex PCR; TCRdb stores in-frame clones only, minus some. This table has hundreds of thousands of clones, about four fifths appearing once. Material: PBMCs. The source is a man aged 25-45 years in good health and CMV-seronegative.

J is TRBJ1-5 and V is TRBV27; tentatively, D is TRBD1 (6 bases). Germline assignment: CDR1 MNHEY and CDR2 SMNVEV (reference sequence). The V and J ends lost 4 bases and 7 bases respectively, with 11 bases between them. The CDR3 covers 13 residues. Here the CDR3 DNA reads TGTGCCAGCAGTTGGGGAACAGGGCAGCCCCAGCATTTT. It specifies CASSWGTGQPQHF.

The rearrangement joins TRBV5-1 to TRBJ2-1; 9 bases are a match to TRBD1. CDR3 length: 16 residues. The germline CDR1 and CDR2 sequences are SGHRS and YFSETQ. J gave up 5 bases and V 0 bases, and 6 bases lay outside the gene matches. The CDR3 is CASSLDGTGIDNEQFF. For the CDR3, the DNA is TGCGCCAGCAGCTTGGACGGGACAGGGATCGACAATGAGCAGTTCTTC.

The chain is built from TRBV7-3 and TRBJ1-2; D remains unclear. The V end was cut by 1 base, the J end by 6 bases, with 9 bases between. The CDR3 covers 13 residues. Germline assignment: CDR1 SGHTA and CDR2 FQGTGA. The CDR3 coding sequence is TGTGCCAGCAGCTTAATCCCCTCGGATGGCTACACCTTC. This codes for CASSLIPSDGYTF.

V and J are TRBV6-1 and TRBJ1-2; tentative D call: TRBD1 (5 bases). This CDR3 is 12 amino acids long. Trimming removed 6 bases at V and 12 bases at J, with 17 bases between. The germline V gene has CDR1 MNHNS and CDR2 SASEGT. CDR3 in DNA: TGTGCCAGCAGGGGGCCCGGGACTATAAACACCTTC. This encodes CASRGPGTINTF.

In its sample, this clone was seen once. The genes are TRBV6-6 and TRBJ1-1; 8 nucleotides line up with TRBD1. CDR3 size: 16 residues. Germline V gives CDR1 MNHNY, CDR2 SVGAGI (reference sequence). The V segment lost 6 bases and the J segment 3 bases; nucleotides outside the gene matches: 12. The CDR3 DNA is TGTGCCAGCAGCTCGGACAGGGCCGTGGGGGACACTGAAGCTTTCTTT. It yields the protein CASSSDRAVGDTEAFF.

V gene TRBV7-8 combines with J gene TRBJ2-3, with 10 positions matching TRBD2. From germline, CDR1 is SGHVS and CDR2 FQNEAQ. The length of the CDR3 is 16 residues. V lost 2 bases, J lost 6 bases, and 8 bases stayed unmatched. The CDR3 loop reads CASSLSLSGGLDTQYF. The CDR3 DNA sequence: TGTGCCAGCAGCTTAAGTCTTAGCGGGGGGCTTGATACGCAGTATTTT.

A remark on this clone: The junction departs from germline at one end; a sequencing error may be responsible. The chain employs TRBV7-9 and TRBJ2-7, with 8 positions matching TRBD1. CDR1 SEHNR and CDR2 FQNEAQ come from the germline V gene (reference sequence). CDR3 length: 15 residues. CDR3 sequence reads: CSSSHTGGNIYEQYF. CDR3 nucleotide sequence: TGTTCCAGCAGCCATACAGGGGGGAATATCTACGAGCAGTACTTC.

The CDR3 DNA sequence: TGTGCCAGGAAACAGGGGGCGAATGGCTACACCTTC. Amino acid sequence: CARKQGANGYTF. The rearrangement joins TRBV19 to TRBJ1-2, with 9 bases fitting TRBD1. This CDR3 spans 12 amino acids. Per the germline V gene, CDR1 is LNHDA and CDR2 is SQIVND (reference sequence). V shed 9 bases, J shed 6 bases, and the junction held 5 bases outside the gene matches.

The V gene is TRBV19, the J gene TRBJ2-3; the D gene is possibly TRBD2 (6 bases). Germline V gene lookup returns CDR1 LNHDA and CDR2 SQIVND (reference sequence). Trimming shortened V by 6 bases and J by 1 base, and 14 bases separated the two germline ends. This CDR3 has 15 amino acids. CDR3 DNA: TGTGCCAGTAGGGGCGGAGGGAAAGGCACAGATACGCAGTATTTT. This translates into CASRGGGKGTDTQYF.

The chain has TRBV10-2 and TRBJ1-6; TRBD1 is a possible D gene (5 bases). Looked up from germline, CDR1 is WSHSY and CDR2 is SAAADI. The CDR3 is made up of 16 amino acids. The V gene lost 3 bases and the J gene lost 1 base, with 10 bases spanning the gap. The CDR3 DNA reads TGCGCCAGCAGTGAACGGGGGTGGTCCTATAATTCACCCCTCCACTTT. It encodes CASSERGWSYNSPLHF.

The chain is built from TRBV21-1 and TRBJ2-1; the table's TRBD2 call for D was not verified on the DNA. TRBV21-1 is recorded as a pseudogene. This CDR3 is 15 amino acids long. The CDR3 DNA reads TGTGCCAGCAGCAAAGGGAAGACTAGAGGGTATGAGCAGTTCTTC. Encoded protein: CASSKGKTRGYEQFF.

The chain combines TRBV5-1 with TRBJ1-3; tentative D call: TRBD1 (6 bases). This CDR3 contains 14 residues. Germline values: CDR1 SGHRS, CDR2 YFSETQ. Trimming stripped 7 bases from V and 4 bases from J, with 15 bases between. CDR3 sequence reads: CASLCTGTGNTIYF. CDR3 coding DNA: TGCGCCAGCCTCTGTACAGGGACGGGAAACACCATATATTTT. Full variable domain (missing parts from reference TRBV5-1 and TRBJ1-3): KAGVTQTPRYLIKTRGQQVTLSCSPISGHRSVSWYQQTPGQGLQFLFEYFSETQRNKGNFPGRFSGRQFSNSRSEMNVSTLELGDSALYLCASLCTGTGNTIYFGEGSWLTVV.

This clone was observed a few times. V gene TRBV9 combines with J gene TRBJ2-1; 9 bases align to TRBD2. With 3 bases clipped from V and 8 bases from J, the junction kept 6 bases outside the gene matches. The germline V gene encodes CDR1 SGDLS and CDR2 YYNGEE. The CDR3 is made up of 14 amino acids. For the CDR3, the DNA is TGTGCCAGCAGCGCCAGCGGGGGGCCCGATGAGCAGTTCTTC. It translates to CASSASGGPDEQFF.

The chain links TRBV7-2 to TRBJ2-5, with 9 bases matching TRBD2. V lost 4 bases, J lost 7 bases, and 16 bases stayed unmatched. The CDR3 sequence is 17 residues long. Germline CDR1 reads SGHTA; CDR2 reads FQGNSA. CDR3 sequence reads: CASSSFPAGGLSGTQYF. The CDR3 coding sequence is TGTGCCAGCAGCTCCTTTCCCGCGGGGGGGCTTTCGGGGACCCAGTACTTC.

The chain uses TRBV2 and TRBJ2-1; TRBD2 aligns across 10 bases. V lost 9 bases to trimming and J lost 5 bases; unmatched junction nucleotides: 4. The CDR3 runs to 13 residues. In germline, CDR1 is SNHLY, CDR2 FYNNEI. The CDR3 spells CARTSGFDNEQFF. For the CDR3, the DNA is TGTGCCAGGACTAGCGGGTTTGACAATGAGCAGTTCTTC.

V and J are TRBV27 and TRBJ2-2; possible D gene TRBD2, 7 bases. CDR3 length: 15 residues. Between the trimmed V and J ends, which lost 4 bases and 4 bases, there was a span of 13 bases. Germline V lookup: CDR1 MNHEY, CDR2 SMNVEV (reference sequence). The CDR3 reads CASSSGGEGTGELFF. CDR3 DNA sequence: TGTGCCAGCAGTTCGGGGGGCGAGGGCACCGGGGAGCTGTTTTTT.